The TCR beta chain under discussion was sequenced for a study of long-term antiretroviral therapy in people with HIV. General observations from the study: Upon ART, diversity increased but remained lower than transplant donor controls.

Concerning this clone: Its antigen is not identified.

At the survey level, the v3.0 immunoSEQ assay was run. The table came from immunoSEQ multiplex PCR; TCRdb's copy has only in-frame clones and leaves some out. The top ten hold more than 6.5% of the sample, which has tens of thousands of clones, around 82% seen once. Per donor, at least one pre-ART and at least two post-ART PBMC samples were obtained. Participants who had HIV were, without exception, treated in the United States. The CDR3 spans 15 residues. Trimming removed 3 bases from V and 0 bases from J, with 9 bases in between. Germline lookup yields CDR1 LNHDA and CDR2 SQIVND (reference sequence).

Sequenced here: unsorted PBMCs, sampled 3 years after starting antiretroviral therapy. The chain recombines TRBV19 with TRBJ2-1, with D hard to call. The clonotype comes from a man between 40 and 49 years old with HIV. CDR3 amino acids: CASSIRTSSYNEQFF. CDR3 in DNA: TGTGCCAGTAGTATTAGGACGAGCTCCTACAATGAGCAGTTCTTC.